The present entry profiles one T cell receptor (beta chain) with its context. The source of the sample is a study of blood T cell repertoires in COVID-19. Across the study: The samples span acute and convalescent COVID-19 from the United States, Italy and Spain. T cells, B-cell-depleted T cells, or PBMCs provided the cDNA or gDNA that served as material.

Trimming pared 1 base from V and 9 bases from J, leaving 15 bases between. The length of the CDR3 is 14 residues. Germline V CDR1 and CDR2: SEHNR, FQNEAQ (reference sequence). Only in-frame clones appear in the TCRdb table, and some are missing; sequencing was by immunoSEQ multiplex PCR. The table lists about 230,000 clones, roughly 90% of them singletons, with 2.5% to 3.5% in the top ten. The rearrangement uses TRBV7-9 and TRBJ1-2; possibly TRBD1 for D (6 bases). The sequencing input was peripheral blood. The source of this sequence is a woman in her sixties with acute or convalescent COVID-19. The CDR3 DNA reads TGTGCCAGCAGCTTAGTAGGGGGGGCGCAGAGCTACACCTTC. Protein product: CASSLVGGAQSYTF.